Each of the 3 T cell receptor beta chains below was sequenced from the same sample in a study of blood T cell repertoires in COVID-19. Clones were read by immunoSEQ multiplex PCR, and TCRdb kept only the in-frame ones, dropping some. The table lists 350,000 to 450,000 clones, 85% of them singletons, with 3% to 4% in the top ten. The sequenced sample consisted of peripheral blood. These receptors all come from a woman aged 18-29 years with acute or convalescent COVID-19.

The genes are TRBV27 and TRBJ1-5; possible D gene TRBD1, 5 bases. Germline V gene data show CDR1 as MNHEY and CDR2 as SMNVEV (reference sequence). The CDR3 consists of 13 residues. Between the trimmed V and J ends, which lost 8 bases and 4 bases, there was a span of 12 bases. In nucleotides, the CDR3 is TGTGCCAGCTCGGACACCAGGAATCAGCCCCAGCATTTT. Protein: CASSDTRNQPQHF.

This chain's CDR3 is CASIQDRGKGSEQYF. The CDR3 nucleotides read TGTGCCAGCATACAAGACAGGGGGAAGGGGTCCGAGCAGTACTTC. The V and J genes are TRBV2 and TRBJ2-7; 9 nucleotides line up with TRBD1. CDR1 and CDR2 (germline): SNHLY, FYNNEI. CDR3 length: 15 amino acids. Trimming at V came to 7 bases and at J to 6 bases, leaving 13 bases not matched to a gene.

This chain uses TRBV7-2 with TRBJ2-3; D gene uncertain. Trimming cost V 6 bases and J 7 bases, with 11 bases left between them. Germline CDR1 SGHTA, CDR2 FQGNSA. The CDR3 is made up of 12 amino acids. The CDR3 bases are TGTGCCAGCAGTTCGAGTTCATATACGCAGTATTTT. This encodes CASSSSSYTQYF.